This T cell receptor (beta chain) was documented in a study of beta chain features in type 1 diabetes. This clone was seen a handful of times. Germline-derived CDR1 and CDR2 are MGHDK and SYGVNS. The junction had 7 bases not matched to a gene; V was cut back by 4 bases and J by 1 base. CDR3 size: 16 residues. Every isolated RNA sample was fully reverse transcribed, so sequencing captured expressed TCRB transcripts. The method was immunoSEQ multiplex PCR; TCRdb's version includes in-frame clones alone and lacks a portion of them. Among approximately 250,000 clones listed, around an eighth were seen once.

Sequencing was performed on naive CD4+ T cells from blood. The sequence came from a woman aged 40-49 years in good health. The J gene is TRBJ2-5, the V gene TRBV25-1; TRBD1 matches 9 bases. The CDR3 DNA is TGTGCCAGCAGTGGGACCCGGGACAGGGCCCAAGAGACCCAGTACTTC. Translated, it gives CASSGTRDRAQETQYF.